A single sample is the source of the 22 T cell receptor beta chains below, sequenced in a study of early stage breast cancer tumors. Sequenced by immunoSEQ multiplex PCR; TCRdb stores in-frame clones only, minus some. The sample yields 45,000 to 50,000 clones, roughly 84% seen once. Sequencing was performed on blood. These receptors originate from a person between 45 and 65 years old with breast cancer.

This clone was seen just once. The chain joins TRBV28 to TRBJ1-2; no firm D call. CDR1 and CDR2 (germline): MDHEN, SYDVKM. This CDR3 region has 14 residues. V was trimmed by 8 bases and J by 5 bases, leaving 18 bases between them. Written as DNA, the CDR3 is TGTGCCAGCCGACCTATTATTTTCACTTATGGCTACACCTTC. This codes for CASRPIIFTYGYTF.

A single count supports this clone. This chain joins TRBV19 and TRBJ2-2; the D is unclear. CDR3 length: 15 residues. From germline, CDR1 is LNHDA and CDR2 SQIVND (reference sequence). The ends were cut back, 3 bases at V and 6 bases at J, with 14 bases in the middle. The CDR3 DNA reads TGTGCCAGTAGTATGGTCGGTCTGCGCGCCGGGGAGCTGTTTTTT. Its protein is CASSMVGLRAGELFF.

J is TRBJ2-3 and V is TRBV10-1; maybe TRBD1 (6 bases). The CDR3 consists of 15 residues. The germline V and J ends were trimmed by 6 bases and 2 bases, with 15 bases remaining between them. CDR1 WNHNN and CDR2 SYGVQD come from the germline V gene (reference sequence). CDR3 bases: TGCGCCAGCAGATCCGGGACAAGCAACACAGATACGCAGTATTTT. This sequence encodes CASRSGTSNTDTQYF.

This clone appeared a few times. This CDR3 is CASSSGQGSYEQYF. Written as DNA, the CDR3 is TGTGCCAGCAGCTCAGGACAGGGTAGCTACGAGCAGTACTTC. This sequence joins TRBV13 and TRBJ2-7; 8 nucleotides agree with TRBD1. CDR3 length: 14 amino acids. CDR1 and CDR2 (germline): PRHDT, FYEKMQ (reference sequence). Trimming took 4 bases from V and 3 from J; bases not matched to a gene: 5.

The chain carries TRBV6-1 and TRBJ2-3, with 8 bases matching TRBD2. Germline CDR1 is MNHNS and CDR2 is SASEGT. The V segment lost 5 bases and the J segment 6 bases; nucleotides outside the gene matches: 7. This CDR3 has 14 amino acids. The CDR3 DNA is TGTGCCAGCAGTCGGGGGGGCTATATCGATACGCAGTATTTT. Protein: CASSRGGYIDTQYF.

V usage is TRBV6-4 and J usage is TRBJ1-3; D unresolved. Germline V gene sequence: CDR1 MRHNA, CDR2 SNTAGT. The CDR3 runs to 14 residues. V gave up 2 bases and J gave up 0 bases, with 5 bases separating them. In nucleotides, the CDR3 is TGTGCCAGCAGTGACCCCTCCTCTGGAAACACCATATATTTT. Its translation: CASSDPSSGNTIYF.

The rearrangement joins TRBV7-2 to TRBJ2-7, with D hard to call. Germline assignment: CDR1 SGHTA and CDR2 FQGNSA. V lost 6 bases, J lost 0 bases, and 6 bases lay in between. This CDR3 region has 12 residues. CDR3 loop: CASSFSSYEQYF. The CDR3 region has the DNA TGTGCCAGCAGTTTCAGCTCCTACGAGCAGTACTTC.

The chain links TRBV18 to TRBJ2-5; possible D gene TRBD1, 6 bases. Trimming took off 1 base at V and 2 bases at J, with 11 bases between the two ends. CDR3 size: 15 residues. The germline V gene encodes CDR1 KGHSH and CDR2 LQKENI. In DNA, the CDR3 is TGTGCCAGCTCACCACAGACAGGTCATCAAGAGACCCAGTACTTC. Amino acids: CASSPQTGHQETQYF.

The V gene is TRBV28, the J gene TRBJ1-1, with 7 bases lining up with TRBD1. This CDR3 spans 15 amino acids. With V trimmed by 5 bases and J by 3 bases, 9 bases remained unmatched. Germline-derived CDR1 and CDR2 are MDHEN and SYDVKM. CDR3 region: CASSPEGRGDTEAFF. The CDR3 nucleotides read TGTGCCAGCAGTCCCGAAGGCAGGGGGGACACTGAAGCTTTCTTT.

This rearrangement joins TRBV19 to TRBJ1-4; D is unresolved. The CDR3 runs 15 residues. CDR1 is LNHDA and CDR2 is SQIVND in the germline V gene (reference sequence). V shed 1 base and J shed 3 bases, with 9 bases lying between them. CDR3 in DNA: TGTGCCAGTAGTATAGGGCTCGCGGCTAATGAAAAACTGTTTTTT. The encoded protein is CASSIGLAANEKLFF.

This clone was found once. The rearrangement joins TRBV5-1 to TRBJ2-2; D might be TRBD1 (6 bases). The CDR3 is made up of 15 amino acids. The V end lost 6 bases, the J end lost 4 bases, and 16 bases lay between the germline ends. Per the germline V gene, CDR1 is SGHRS and CDR2 is YFSETQ. In nucleotides, the CDR3 is TGCGCCAGCAAACCAGGGGAGTTTGGCACCGGGGAGCTGTTTTTT. Translating gives CASKPGEFGTGELFF.

The chain recombines TRBV5-6 with TRBJ2-5, with a possible D match to TRBD1 (5 bases). The CDR3 has 14 amino acids. Trimming took off 3 bases at V and 3 bases at J, with 12 bases between the two ends. Germline V gene data show CDR1 as SGHDT and CDR2 as YYEEEE. CDR3 sequence: CASSWGPREETQYF. CDR3 DNA: TGTGCCAGCAGCTGGGGCCCCAGGGAAGAGACCCAGTACTTC. Based on the CDR3 plus reference TRBV5-6 and TRBJ2-5, the full variable domain is DAGVTQSPTHLIKTRGQQVTLRCSPKSGHDTVSWYQQALGQGPQFIFQYYEEEERQRGNFPDRFSGHQFPNYSSELNVNALLLGDSALYLCASSWGPREETQYFGPGTRLLVL.

CDR3 protein: CASSTAGGQSSYNSPLHF. The CDR3 DNA reads TGTGCCAGCAGTACTGCAGGGGGACAGAGCTCCTATAATTCACCCCTCCACTTT. The chain joins TRBV28 to TRBJ1-6; 7 nucleotides align to TRBD1. The V segment lost 5 bases and the J segment 0 bases; nucleotides outside the gene matches: 10. The CDR3 is made up of 18 amino acids. CDR1 MDHEN and CDR2 SYDVKM come from the germline V gene.

V usage is TRBV6-1 and J usage is TRBJ2-7; possibly TRBD1 for D (5 bases). The CDR3 runs to 13 residues. Germline assignment: CDR1 MNHNS and CDR2 SASEGT. The V end lost 7 bases, the J end lost 4 bases, and 14 bases lay between the germline ends. Written as DNA, the CDR3 is TGTGCCAGCACGAAAGACAGAGTTTACGAGCAGTACTTC. Protein sequence: CASTKDRVYEQYF.

The chain uses TRBV2 and TRBJ2-5, with no clear D. Germline V gene lookup returns CDR1 SNHLY and CDR2 FYNNEI. There are 11 residues in the CDR3. Trimming pared 6 bases from V and 5 bases from J, leaving 7 bases between. This CDR3 reads CASRMAETQYF. CDR3 in DNA: TGTGCCAGCAGGATGGCGGAGACCCAGTACTTC.

V is TRBV7-6 and J is TRBJ2-4; 9 positions agree with TRBD2. Germline trimming cut 1 base from V and 1 base from J; bases unmatched to any gene: 11. CDR1 SGHVS and CDR2 FNYEAQ come from the germline V gene. This CDR3 comprises 19 residues. The CDR3 region is CASSLVGISGSVAKNIQYF. The CDR3, as DNA: TGTGCCAGCAGCTTAGTCGGTATTAGCGGGAGTGTGGCCAAAAACATTCAGTACTTC. The full variable domain, with the rest looked up from reference TRBV7-6 and TRBJ2-4, is GAGVSQSPRYKVTKRGQDVALRCDPISGHVSLYWYRQALGQGPEFLTYFNYEAQQDKSGLPNDRFSAERPEGSISTLTIQRTEQRDSAMYRCASSLVGISGSVAKNIQYFGAGTRLSVL.

For this clone: The same CDR3 is also encoded by other DNA sequences in this sample. The CDR3 nucleotides read TGCGCCAGCAGCTTGGGCCCTAGCTCCTACGAGCAGTACTTC. This gives the protein CASSLGPSSYEQYF. The chain joins TRBV5-1 to TRBJ2-7; no clear D gene. The CDR3 has 14 residues. Germline V gene data show CDR1 as SGHRS and CDR2 as YFSETQ. V dropped 0 bases and J dropped 0 bases, with 7 bases sitting between them.

By share of the sample, this clone is medium-sized. The rearrangement joins TRBV7-9 to TRBJ2-7; the D is unclear. Germline loops: CDR1 SEHNR, CDR2 FQNEAQ (reference sequence). The CDR3 contains 13 residues. Trimming took 1 base from V and 6 from J, leaving 10 bases between them. Here the CDR3 DNA reads TGTGCCAGCAGCTTAGACCGGTATTTCGAGCAGTACTTC. This encodes CASSLDRYFEQYF.

This chain connects TRBV5-1 to TRBJ2-5; maybe TRBD1 (5 bases). V lost 6 bases and J lost 1, with 16 bases in between. Germline V CDR1 and CDR2: SGHRS, YFSETQ. This CDR3 is 15 amino acids long. The CDR3 protein is CASTQANTPQETQYF. The CDR3 region has the DNA TGCGCCAGCACACAGGCCAACACCCCCCAAGAGACCCAGTACTTC.

The chain links TRBV5-6 to TRBJ1-2, with TRBD1 as a possible D gene (6 bases). V was shortened by 0 bases and J by 4 bases, with 16 bases between the two germline ends. The CDR3 is 16 residues long. CDR1 SGHDT and CDR2 YYEEEE come from the germline V gene. DNA for the CDR3: TGTGCCAGCAGCTTGGCCGGGGGCGCGAGAGGCTATGGCTACACCTTC. The encoded protein is CASSLAGGARGYGYTF.

The chain recombines TRBV28 with TRBJ2-7, with D perhaps matching TRBD1 (5 bases). The CDR3 contains 12 residues. V lost 6 bases and J 7 bases, leaving 13 bases between the germline ends. Germline V gives CDR1 MDHEN, CDR2 SYDVKM. The CDR3 sequence is CASSWGVWEQYF. In DNA form, the CDR3 reads TGTGCCAGCAGCTGGGGCGTGTGGGAGCAGTACTTC.

This clone was seen once. This chain joins TRBV27 and TRBJ2-5; 7 bases map to TRBD1. The germline V gene encodes CDR1 MNHEY and CDR2 SMNVEV (reference sequence). Trimming cost V 0 bases and J 1 base; bases outside gene matches: 5. This CDR3 contains 16 residues. CDR3 coding DNA: TGTGCCAGCAGTTTATCGCCCCGGACAGGCCAAGAGACCCAGTACTTC. This translates into CASSLSPRTGQETQYF.